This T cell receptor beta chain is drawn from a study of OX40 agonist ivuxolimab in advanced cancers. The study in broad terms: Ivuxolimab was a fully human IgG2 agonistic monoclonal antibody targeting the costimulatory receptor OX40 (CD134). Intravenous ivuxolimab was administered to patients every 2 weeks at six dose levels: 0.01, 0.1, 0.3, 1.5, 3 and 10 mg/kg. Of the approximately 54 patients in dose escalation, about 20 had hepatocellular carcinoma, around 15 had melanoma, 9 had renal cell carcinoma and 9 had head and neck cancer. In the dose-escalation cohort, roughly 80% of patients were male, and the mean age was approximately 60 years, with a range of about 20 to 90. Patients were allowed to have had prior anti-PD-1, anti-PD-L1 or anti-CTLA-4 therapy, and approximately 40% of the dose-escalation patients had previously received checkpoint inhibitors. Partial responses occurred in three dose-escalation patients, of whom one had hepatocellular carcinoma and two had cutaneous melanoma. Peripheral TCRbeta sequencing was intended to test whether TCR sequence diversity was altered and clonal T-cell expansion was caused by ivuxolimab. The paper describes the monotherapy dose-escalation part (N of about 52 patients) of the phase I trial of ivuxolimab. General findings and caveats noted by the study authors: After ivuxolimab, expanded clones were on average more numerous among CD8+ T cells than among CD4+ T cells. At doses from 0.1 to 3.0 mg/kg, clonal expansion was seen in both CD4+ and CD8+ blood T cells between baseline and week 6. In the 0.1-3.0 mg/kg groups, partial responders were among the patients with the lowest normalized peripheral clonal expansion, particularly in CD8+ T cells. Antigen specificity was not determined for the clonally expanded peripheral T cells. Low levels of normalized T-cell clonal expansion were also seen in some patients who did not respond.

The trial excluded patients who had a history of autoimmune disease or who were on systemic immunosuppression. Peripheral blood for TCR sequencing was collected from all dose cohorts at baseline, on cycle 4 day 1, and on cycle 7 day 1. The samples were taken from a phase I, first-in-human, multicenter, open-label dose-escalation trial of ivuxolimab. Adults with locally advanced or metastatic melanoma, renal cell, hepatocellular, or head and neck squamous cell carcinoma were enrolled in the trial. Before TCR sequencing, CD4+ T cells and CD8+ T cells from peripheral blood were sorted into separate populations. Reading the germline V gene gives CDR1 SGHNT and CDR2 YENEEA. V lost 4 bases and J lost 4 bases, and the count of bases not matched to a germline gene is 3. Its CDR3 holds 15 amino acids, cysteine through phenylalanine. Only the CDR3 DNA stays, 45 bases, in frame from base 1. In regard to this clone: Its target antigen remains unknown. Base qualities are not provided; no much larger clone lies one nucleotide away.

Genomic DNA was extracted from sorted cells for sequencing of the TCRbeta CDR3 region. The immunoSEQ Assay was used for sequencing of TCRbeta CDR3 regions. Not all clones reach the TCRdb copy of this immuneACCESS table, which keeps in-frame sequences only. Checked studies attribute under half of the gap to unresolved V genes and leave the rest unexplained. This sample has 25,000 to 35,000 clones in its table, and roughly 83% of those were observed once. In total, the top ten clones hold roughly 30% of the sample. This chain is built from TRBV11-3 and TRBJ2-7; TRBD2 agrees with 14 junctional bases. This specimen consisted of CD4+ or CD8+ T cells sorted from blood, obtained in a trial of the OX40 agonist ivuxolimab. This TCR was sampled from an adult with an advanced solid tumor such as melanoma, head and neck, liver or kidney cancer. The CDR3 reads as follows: CASSSGLAGGYEQYF. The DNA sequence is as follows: TGTGCCAGCAGCTCCGGACTAGCGGGAGGATACGAGCAGTACTTC.